Below are 3 T cell receptor beta chains sequenced from a single sample in a study of CD8+ T cells in alopecia areata. Treatment in this sample: oral pan-JAK inhibitor, 5-10 mg twice daily. RNA was isolated and reverse transcribed to cDNA, the sequencing template. TCRdb's table, derived via immunoSEQ multiplex PCR, lists solely in-frame clones and lacks some. The sample yields approximately 200,000 clones, around two fifths seen once. This specimen consisted of CD4+ T cells sorted from blood, obtained at approximately week 39, from a patient treated with tofacitinib. The receptor set was obtained from a human donor with alopecia areata.

This chain joins TRBV6-6 and TRBJ2-1; a weak D match, TRBD1 (5 bases). This CDR3 region has 16 residues. Germline lookup yields CDR1 MNHNY and CDR2 SVGAGI (reference sequence). Trimming shortened V by 2 bases and J by 7 bases, and 18 bases separated the two germline ends. CDR3 in amino acids: CASSYLQGSKINEQFF. The CDR3 DNA follows: TGTGCCAGCAGTTACCTCCAGGGTTCAAAGATTAATGAGCAGTTCTTC.

This clone was detected a few times. This chain links TRBV29-1 with TRBJ2-1; 9 nucleotides align to TRBD1. In germline, CDR1 is SQVTM, CDR2 ANQGSEA. With 6 bases clipped from V and 7 bases from J, the junction kept 13 bases outside the gene matches. The CDR3 contains 15 residues. Written as DNA, the CDR3 is TGCAGCGTCCCCCCGGAACAGGGGGCTAGAAATGAGCAGTTCTTC. Translated, it gives CSVPPEQGARNEQFF.

This clone was seen just once. V gene TRBV25-1 combines with J gene TRBJ2-3; TRBD2 agrees at 8 bases. Germline-derived CDR1 and CDR2 are MGHDK and SYGVNS. V trimming: 5 bases; J trimming: 1 base; junction bases outside the gene matches: 2. The CDR3 sequence is 14 residues long. The CDR3 coding sequence is TGTGCCAGCAGTCCGACTAGCGGCACAGATACGCAGTATTTT. It translates to CASSPTSGTDTQYF. The whole variable domain, filled in from reference TRBV25-1 and TRBJ2-3, reads EADIYQTPRYLVIGTGKKITLECSQTMGHDKMYWYQQDPGMELHLIHYSYGVNSTEKGDLSSESTVSRIRTEHFPLTLESARPSHTSQYLCASSPTSGTDTQYFGPGTRLTVL.